This TCR beta chain was sequenced in a study of T-cell memory formation after mild COVID-19. Across the whole study: TCR clusters mostly belonged to single donors.

General study points: A second wave of clones peaked on day 37, and their SARS-CoV-2 specificity went unconfirmed.

A word on this clonotype: What it binds is unknown.

TCRdb itself ran the 5' RACE reads through MiXCR, one entry per CDR3 protein. The sample comprises 270,000 or so distinct CDR3 sequences, about 20% of which are singletons, and roughly 24% rests with the top ten. The TCR sequence derives from a man younger than 35 who had mild COVID-19 (a few samples of this study predate the infection). Cell type and time point are not known. Specimen: PBMCs or a T cell subset sorted from them (not recorded which).

The CDR3 loop reads CATSRDLGKETQYF. The CDR3 DNA follows: TGTGCCACCAGCAGAGATTTGGGGAAAGAGACCCAGTACTTC. This chain connects TRBV15 to TRBJ2-5; D is unresolved. The length of the CDR3 is 14 residues. V lost 0 bases to trimming and J lost 3 bases, with 8 bases between them. CDR1 and CDR2 (germline): LNHNV, YYDKDF (reference sequence).